The 16 T cell receptor beta chains below all came from one sample that was sequenced in a study of blood T cell repertoires in COVID-19. Repertoires were generated with immunoSEQ multiplex PCR, while TCRdb's copy carries only in-frame clones and drops some. The sample shows around 120,000 clones, around 90% of them seen only once. The source material was peripheral blood. The receptors were sampled from a human donor in a cohort sampled during active COVID-19.

V is TRBV19 and J is TRBJ1-6, with a possible D match to TRBD1 (5 bases). The germline gives CDR1 LNHDA, CDR2 SQIVND (reference sequence). V was trimmed by 6 bases and J by 10 bases, leaving 13 bases between them. This CDR3 region has 13 residues. CDR3 nucleotide sequence: TGTGCCAGTAGGGGGCCAGGAAGGTCACCCCTCCACTTT. Protein product: CASRGPGRSPLHF.

This chain uses TRBV10-3 with TRBJ2-2, with D hard to call. This CDR3 is 15 amino acids long. The germline V gene has CDR1 ENHRY and CDR2 SYGVKD. V was trimmed by 7 bases and J by 0 bases, leaving 12 bases between them. The CDR3 spells CAIKEVATNTGELFF. The CDR3 nucleotides read TGTGCCATCAAAGAGGTAGCAACGAACACCGGGGAGCTGTTTTTT.

V is TRBV24-1 and J is TRBJ2-5, with D possibly being TRBD2 (6 bases). With 4 bases removed from V and 0 bases from J, the gap between germline ends came to 17 bases. The CDR3 contains 17 residues. Germline V gene data show CDR1 as KGHDR and CDR2 as SFDVKD. CDR3 in DNA: TGTGCCACCAGTGACCCAGGGACTCCGACGTACCAAGAGACCCAGTACTTC. Protein product: CATSDPGTPTYQETQYF.

The chain couples TRBV28 to TRBJ2-5, with D possibly TRBD1 on 6 matching bases. This CDR3 comprises 15 residues. CDR1 and CDR2 from the germline V gene are MDHEN and SYDVKM. The V end was cut by 3 bases, the J end by 6 bases, with 17 bases between. The CDR3 here is CASSLPAGAAKTQYF. DNA of the CDR3: TGTGCCAGCAGTTTGCCGGCAGGGGCCGCCAAGACCCAGTACTTC.

The CDR3 is CATSRDRRTGIYEQYF. The CDR3 region has the DNA TGTGCCACCAGCAGAGATCGTAGGACAGGTATCTACGAGCAGTACTTC. V usage is TRBV15 and J usage is TRBJ2-7; 7 bases agree with TRBD1. Germline trimming cut 0 bases from V and 3 bases from J; bases unmatched to any gene: 8. Germline CDR1 LNHNV, CDR2 YYDKDF (reference sequence). This CDR3 has 16 amino acids.

The chain links TRBV5-1 to TRBJ1-3, with D possibly TRBD1 on 5 matching bases. Trimming stripped 4 bases from V and 4 bases from J, with 27 bases between. Germline lookup yields CDR1 SGHRS and CDR2 YFSETQ. The CDR3 loop spans 19 amino acids. The CDR3 spells CASSLSVQGSSVGGNTIYF. DNA for the CDR3: TGCGCCAGCAGCCTGAGCGTCCAGGGATCCTCGGTGGGGGGAAACACCATATATTTT.

CDR3 region: CASSFQGTSGSFPSYEQYF. The CDR3 DNA reads as TGTGCCAGCAGCTTTCAGGGGACTAGCGGGTCGTTCCCCTCCTACGAGCAGTACTTC. V usage is TRBV11-3 and J usage is TRBJ2-7; 12 positions match TRBD2. The CDR3 runs to 19 residues. Germline assignment: CDR1 SGHNT and CDR2 YENEEA. The trim removed 3 bases at V and 0 bases at J, leaving 12 bases unmatched.

The V and J genes are TRBV5-1 and TRBJ2-1; weak D call: TRBD2 (6 bases). This CDR3 contains 15 residues. Trimming removed 1 base at V and 5 bases at J, with 13 bases between. Per the germline V gene, CDR1 is SGHRS and CDR2 is YFSETQ. DNA of the CDR3: TGCGCCAGCAGCTTGATGGGGGAGGACGACAATGAGCAGTTCTTC. Amino acids: CASSLMGEDDNEQFF.

This clone was seen only once. This chain links TRBV5-1 with TRBJ2-3; 7 bases match TRBD2. The CDR3 runs to 17 residues. The trim removed 2 bases at V and 0 bases at J, leaving 9 bases unmatched. Germline V gene data show CDR1 as SGHRS and CDR2 as YFSETQ. The CDR3, as DNA: TGCGCCAGCAGCTTCGTTGGCGGGAGCTTTAGCACAGATACGCAGTATTTT. Encoded protein: CASSFVGGSFSTDTQYF.

The genes are TRBV5-1 and TRBJ2-5; 8 bases are shared with TRBD2. The CDR3 runs 17 residues. Germline V gene lookup returns CDR1 SGHRS and CDR2 YFSETQ. V lost 0 bases to trimming and J lost 5 bases; unmatched junction nucleotides: 12. For the CDR3, the DNA is TGCGCCAGCAGCTTGGGCCCTGCACTAGCGGAGTGGGAGACCCAGTACTTC. Protein product: CASSLGPALAEWETQYF.

The chain uses TRBV11-3 and TRBJ2-7; a weak D match, TRBD2 (6 bases). The CDR3 consists of 17 residues. Germline CDR1 SGHNT, CDR2 YENEEA. The germline V and J ends were trimmed by 5 bases and 2 bases, with 22 bases remaining between them. CDR3 loop: CASSPSALGRRTYEQYF. In nucleotides, the CDR3 is TGTGCCAGCAGCCCTAGCGCTTTAGGACGGAGGACCTACGAGCAGTACTTC.

This chain uses TRBV15 with TRBJ2-2; TRBD2 agrees at 7 bases. The germline CDR1 and CDR2 sequences are LNHNV and YYDKDF (reference sequence). Germline trimming cut 0 bases from V and 7 bases from J; bases unmatched to any gene: 2. The CDR3 runs 14 residues. DNA of the CDR3: TGTGCCACCAGCAGAGATCCGGGGGGCGGGGAGCTGTTTTTT. Protein product: CATSRDPGGGELFF.

V and J are TRBV19 and TRBJ2-7, with TRBD1 matching 7 bases. Unmatched junction bases numbered 10, after V lost 6 bases and J lost 2 bases. There are 15 residues in the CDR3. CDR1 and CDR2 (germline): LNHDA, SQIVND (reference sequence). Written as DNA, the CDR3 is TGTGCCAGTAGACCGTCCGCGACAGGGCCCTACGAGCAGTACTTC. Protein: CASRPSATGPYEQYF.

V gene TRBV15 combines with J gene TRBJ2-1; TRBD2 matches 12 bases. The CDR3 is 20 amino acids. CDR1 is LNHNV and CDR2 is YYDKDF in the germline V gene (reference sequence). The J segment lost 8 bases and the V segment lost 5 bases, leaving 22 bases of the junction unmatched. The CDR3 region has the DNA TGTGCCACCAGCTCGGGCAGCTTGGCAGCGACTAGCGGGAGATTGGATGAGCAGTTCTTC. It translates to CATSSGSLAATSGRLDEQFF.

J is TRBJ1-1 and V is TRBV14, with D unresolved. Germline loops: CDR1 SGHDN, CDR2 FVKESK. V lost 3 bases and J lost 1, with 12 bases in between. The CDR3 runs 15 residues. CDR3 in amino acids: CASSQKVQPNTEAFF. The CDR3 DNA follows: TGTGCCAGCAGCCAGAAGGTACAGCCGAACACTGAAGCTTTCTTT.

The J gene is TRBJ1-2, the V gene TRBV25-1; 7 bases fit TRBD1. The V gene's germline CDR1 is MGHDK and CDR2 SYGVNS. V trimming: 6 bases; J trimming: 8 bases; junction bases outside the gene matches: 9. The CDR3 spans 13 residues. The CDR3 region is CASSVDRVAGYTF. Here the CDR3 DNA reads TGTGCCAGCAGCGTCGACAGGGTGGCCGGCTACACCTTC.